The sequence of this TCR beta chain was determined in a study of T-cell reconstitution after alpha-beta-depleted transplantation in children. The CDR3 loop spans 12 amino acids. V lost 3 bases, J lost 4 bases, and 6 bases lay in between. The TCRbeta library incorporated unique molecular identifiers. TCRdb independently ran MiXCR on the PCR reads; one entry per CDR3 protein. The sample has about 980,000 distinct CDR3 sequences; about 29% are singletons. This clonotype originated in a boy less than two years old who had a stem cell transplant for SCID, so the T cells may come from the graft donor. The material sequenced was PBMCs, mostly from graft donor cells, taken 360 days after TCRalphabeta/CD19-depleted stem cell transplant. V is TRBV12-3 or TRBV12-4 and J is TRBJ1-2, with D hard to call. As DNA, the CDR3 is TGTGCCAGCAGTTTCGGAGTCTATGGCTACACCTTC. It specifies CASSFGVYGYTF.